A selection of T cell receptor beta chains follows, all from one sample in a study of control samples from healthy donors and cancer patients. Only in-frame clones appear in the TCRdb table, and some are missing; sequencing was by immunoSEQ multiplex PCR. The data contain about 220,000 clones, roughly 94% of them singletons. Material for sequencing was blood. The receptors here all came from a middle-aged man in good health. Each CDR3 is given with its conserved first and last residue. The order of the fields is J gene, clone size, V gene, D gene, CDR3 protein, CDR3 DNA. A D gene is named only where the DNA matches it firmly. The listing skips clone size in some rows; elsewhere it reads once, few, many or a size class.

TRBJ1-1 NA TRBV5-1 NA CASSLVRGNTEAFF TGCGCCAGCAGCTTGGTGCGGGGGAACACTGAAGCTTTCTTT
TRBJ1-6 NA TRBV4-3 TRBD1 CASSPQGELNSPLHF TGCGCCAGCAGCCCCCAGGGGGAACTTAATTCACCCCTCCACTTT
TRBJ1-6 few TRBV7-2 NA CASSLAGTVDNSPLHF TGTGCCAGCAGCTTAGCCGGGACGGTGGACAATTCACCCCTCCACTTT
TRBJ2-1 NA TRBV7-8 TRBD2 CASILGLAGNYEQFF TGTGCCAGCATCTTGGGGCTAGCGGGGAACTATGAGCAGTTCTTC
TRBJ1-1 NA TRBV4-2 NA CASSQDAWQRNTEAFF TGTGCCAGCAGCCAAGACGCTTGGCAGAGGAACACTGAAGCTTTCTTT
TRBJ2-7 NA TRBV19 NA CASSIDGTISHEQYF TGTGCCAGTAGTATAGACGGGACCATATCCCACGAGCAGTACTTC
TRBJ1-1 once TRBV7-9 NA CASSSQGLLNTEAFF TGTGCCAGCAGCTCCCAGGGACTCCTGAACACTGAAGCTTTCTTT
TRBJ2-1 NA TRBV28 TRBD1 CASSLSPGTGEGDEQFF TGTGCCAGCAGTTTGTCCCCTGGGACAGGGGAAGGCGATGAGCAGTTCTTC
TRBJ2-1 NA TRBV7-9 NA CASSLPPGAIANEQFF TGTGCCAGCAGCCTCCCTCCCGGGGCCATCGCCAATGAGCAGTTCTTC
TRBJ1-1 NA TRBV12-5 TRBD1 CASAFDSTGGFHTEAFF TGTGCTAGTGCTTTCGATTCGACAGGGGGCTTCCACACTGAAGCTTTCTTT
TRBJ2-1 NA TRBV7-3 NA CASSPTIPGNEQFF TGTGCCAGCAGCCCTACAATCCCGGGAAATGAGCAGTTCTTC
TRBJ1-2 NA TRBV12-5 NA CASDQSDTNYGYTF TGTGCTAGTGACCAATCGGACACCAACTATGGCTACACCTTC
TRBJ1-2 NA TRBV7-9 NA CASSLEAGEGGYTF TGTGCCAGCAGCTTAGAGGCGGGGGAAGGGGGCTACACCTTC
TRBJ1-1 NA TRBV7-9 TRBD1 CASSPMQGATEAFF TGTGCCAGCAGCCCAATGCAGGGGGCGACTGAAGCTTTCTTT
TRBJ1-2 NA TRBV3-1/TRBV3-2 TRBD1 CASSIGTDYGYTF TGTGCCAGCAGTATTGGGACAGACTATGGCTACACCTTC
TRBJ2-7 NA TRBV25-1 TRBD2 CASRGGSYEQYF TGTGCCAGCCGGGGGGGCTCCTACGAGCAGTACTTC
TRBJ2-1 NA TRBV6-6 NA CASTTSSNEQFF TGTGCCAGCACTACATCGTCGAATGAGCAGTTCTTC
TRBJ2-2 NA TRBV7-9 NA CASSPKFSNTGELFF TGTGCCAGCAGCCCGAAGTTCTCGAACACCGGGGAGCTGTTTTTT
TRBJ1-2 NA TRBV11-2 TRBD1 CASSLAGTGGNYGYTF TGTGCCAGCAGCTTGGCAGGGACAGGGGGCAACTATGGCTACACCTTC
TRBJ2-7 NA TRBV20-1 TRBD2 CSAAGGSEQYF TGCAGTGCTGCGGGGGGGTCCGAGCAGTACTTC
TRBJ1-1 NA TRBV7-9 NA CASSLAGGYFNTEAFF TGTGCCAGCAGCTTAGCAGGGGGGTATTTTAACACTGAAGCTTTCTTT
TRBJ1-1 few TRBV28 NA CASSPGTMNTEAFF TGTGCCAGCAGTCCCGGGACAATGAACACTGAAGCTTTCTTT
TRBJ1-6 NA TRBV6-1 NA CASSETGSGSYNSPLHF TGTGCCAGCAGTGAAACCGGGAGTGGATCCTATAATTCACCCCTCCACTTT
TRBJ1-5 NA TRBV19 NA CASTPGQPPGSQHF TGTGCCAGTACCCCTGGACAGCCCCCGGGGTCCCAGCATTTT
TRBJ1-5 NA TRBV4-1 NA CASSQGRGDIGNQPQHF TGCGCCAGCAGCCAAGGTAGAGGGGATATTGGCAATCAGCCCCAGCATTTT
TRBJ2-2 NA TRBV1 NA CTSSQDWLSTGELFF TGCACCAGCAGCCAAGATTGGCTATCCACCGGGGAGCTGTTTTTT
TRBJ1-4 NA TRBV6-2/TRBV6-3 NA CASSYSRRELFF TGTGCCAGCAGTTACTCGCGAAGGGAACTGTTTTTT
TRBJ2-7 NA TRBV6-7 NA CASRDSNSYEQYF TGTGCCAGCAGGGACAGTAACTCCTACGAGCAGTACTTC
TRBJ1-2 NA TRBV30 NA CAWKLGPLFGYTF TGTGCCTGGAAGTTAGGTCCGCTATTTGGCTACACCTTC
TRBJ1-2 NA TRBV7-9 NA CASSLDNPVHGYTF TGTGCCAGCAGCTTGGACAACCCCGTCCATGGCTACACCTTC
TRBJ2-7 NA TRBV3-1/TRBV3-2 TRBD2 CASSQERLAGRLSSYEQYF TGTGCCAGCAGCCAGGAAAGACTAGCGGGTCGACTGAGCTCCTACGAGCAGTACTTC
TRBJ1-2 NA TRBV28 NA CASSRIPGNYGYTF TGTGCCAGCAGTCGTATACCAGGAAACTATGGCTACACCTTC
TRBJ1-4 NA TRBV19 NA CASSNGVATNEKLFF TGTGCCAGTAGTAATGGCGTTGCAACTAATGAAAAACTGTTTTTT
TRBJ1-2 NA TRBV7-9 NA CASSFWPGANYGYTF TGTGCCAGCAGCTTTTGGCCGGGAGCTAACTATGGCTACACCTTC
TRBJ2-5 NA TRBV11-2 NA CASSLEAVQETQYF TGTGCCAGCAGCTTAGAGGCGGTCCAAGAGACCCAGTACTTC
TRBJ2-7 NA TRBV4-3 NA CASSRGATGYEQYF TGCGCCAGCAGCCGAGGGGCTACGGGTTACGAGCAGTACTTC